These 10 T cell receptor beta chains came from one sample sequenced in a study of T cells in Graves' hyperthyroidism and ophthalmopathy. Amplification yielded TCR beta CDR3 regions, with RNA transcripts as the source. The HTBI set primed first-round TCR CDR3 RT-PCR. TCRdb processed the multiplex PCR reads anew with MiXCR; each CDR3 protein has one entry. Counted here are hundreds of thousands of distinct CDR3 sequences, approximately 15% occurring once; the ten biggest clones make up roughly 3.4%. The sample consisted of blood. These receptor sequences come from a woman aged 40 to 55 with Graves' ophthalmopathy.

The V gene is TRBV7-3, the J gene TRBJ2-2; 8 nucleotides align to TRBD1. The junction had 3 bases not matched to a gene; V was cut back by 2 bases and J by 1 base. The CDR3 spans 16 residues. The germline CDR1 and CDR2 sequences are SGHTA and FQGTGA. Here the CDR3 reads CASSLLGQENTGELFF. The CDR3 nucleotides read TGTGCCAGCAGCTTACTGGGACAGGAGAACACCGGGGAGCTGTTTTTT.

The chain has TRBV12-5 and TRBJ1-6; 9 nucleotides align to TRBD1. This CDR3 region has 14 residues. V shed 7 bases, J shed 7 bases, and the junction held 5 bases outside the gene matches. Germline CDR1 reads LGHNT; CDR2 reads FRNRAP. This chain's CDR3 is CASAFGQGNSPLHF. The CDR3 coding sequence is TGTGCTAGTGCCTTCGGACAGGGGAATTCACCCCTCCACTTT.

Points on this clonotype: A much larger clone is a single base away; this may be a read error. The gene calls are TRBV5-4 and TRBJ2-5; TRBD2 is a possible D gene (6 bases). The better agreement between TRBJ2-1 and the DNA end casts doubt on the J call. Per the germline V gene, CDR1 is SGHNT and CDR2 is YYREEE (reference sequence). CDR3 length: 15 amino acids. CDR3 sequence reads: CASSLGFGGDETQFF. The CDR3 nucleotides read TGTGCCAGCAGCTTGGGGTTCGGAGGGGACGAGACCCAGTTCTTC.

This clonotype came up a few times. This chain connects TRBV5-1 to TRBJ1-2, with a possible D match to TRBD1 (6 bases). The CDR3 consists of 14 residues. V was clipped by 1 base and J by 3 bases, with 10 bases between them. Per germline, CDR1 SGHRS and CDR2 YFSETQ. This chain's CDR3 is CASSLIAGDYGYTF. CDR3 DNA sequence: TGCGCCAGCAGCTTGATCGCAGGGGACTATGGCTACACCTTC.

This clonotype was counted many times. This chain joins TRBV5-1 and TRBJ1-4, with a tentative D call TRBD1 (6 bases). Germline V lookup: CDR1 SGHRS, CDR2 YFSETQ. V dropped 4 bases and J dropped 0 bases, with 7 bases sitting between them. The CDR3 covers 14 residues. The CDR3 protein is CASSRTATNEKLFF. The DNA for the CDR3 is TGCGCCAGCAGCCGGACAGCAACTAATGAAAAACTGTTTTTT.

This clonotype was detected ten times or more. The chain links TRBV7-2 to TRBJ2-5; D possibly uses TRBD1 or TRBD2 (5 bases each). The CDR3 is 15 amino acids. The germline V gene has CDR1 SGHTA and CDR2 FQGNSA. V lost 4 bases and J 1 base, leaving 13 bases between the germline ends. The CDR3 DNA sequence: TGTGCCAGCAGCTCCTACCGGGACGGCCAAGAGACCCAGTACTTC. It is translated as CASSSYRDGQETQYF. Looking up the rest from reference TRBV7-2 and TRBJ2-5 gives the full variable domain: GAGVSQSPSNKVTEKGKDVELRCDPISGHTALYWYRQSLGQGLEFLIYFQGNSAPDKSGLPSDRFSAERTGGSVSTLTIQRTQQEDSAVYLCASSSYRDGQETQYFGPGTRLLVL.

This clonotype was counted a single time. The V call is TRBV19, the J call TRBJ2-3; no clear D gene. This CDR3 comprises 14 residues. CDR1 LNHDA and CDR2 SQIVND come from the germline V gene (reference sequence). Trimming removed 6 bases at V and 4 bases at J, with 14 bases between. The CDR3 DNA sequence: TGTGCCAGTAGGATAACGGAAGACGCAGATACGCAGTATTTT. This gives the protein CASRITEDADTQYF. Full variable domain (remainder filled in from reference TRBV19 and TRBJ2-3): DGGITQSPKYLFRKEGQNVTLSCEQNLNHDAMYWYRQDPGQGLRLIYYSQIVNDFQKGDIAEGYSVSREKKESFPLTVTSAQKNPTAFYLCASRITEDADTQYFGPGTRLTVL.

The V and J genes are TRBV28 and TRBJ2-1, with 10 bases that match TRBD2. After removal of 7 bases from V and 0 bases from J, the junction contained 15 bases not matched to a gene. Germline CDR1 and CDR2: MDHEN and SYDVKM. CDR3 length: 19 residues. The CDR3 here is CASNLLRGSGRISYNEQFF. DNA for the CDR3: TGTGCCAGCAACCTCCTCCGGGGTAGCGGGAGGATCTCCTACAATGAGCAGTTCTTC.

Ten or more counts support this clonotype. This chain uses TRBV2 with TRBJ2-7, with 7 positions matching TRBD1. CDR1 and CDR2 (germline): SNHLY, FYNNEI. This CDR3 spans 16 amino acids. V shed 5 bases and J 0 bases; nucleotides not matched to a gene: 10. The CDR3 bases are TGTGCCAGCAGTTTTTCCGGGACAGTTAACTCCTACGAGCAGTACTTC. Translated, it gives CASSFSGTVNSYEQYF.

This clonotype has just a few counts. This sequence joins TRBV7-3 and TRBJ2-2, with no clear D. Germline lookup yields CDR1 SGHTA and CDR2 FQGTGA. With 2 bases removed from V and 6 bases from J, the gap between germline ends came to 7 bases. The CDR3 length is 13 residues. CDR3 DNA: TGTGCCAGCAGCTTATTTGAGGCCGGGGAGCTGTTTTTT. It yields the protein CASSLFEAGELFF.